Shown below are 9 T cell receptor beta chains from a single sample sequenced in a study of cytomegalovirus exposure and HLA in healthy donors. Primers: 60 Vbeta forward and 13 Jbeta reverse. Data came from immunoSEQ multiplex PCR; TCRdb stores just in-frame clones and leaves some out. Among roughly 140,000 clones listed, more than 75% were seen once. Sequencing input: PBMCs. Receptors were obtained from a human donor in good health.

This clone occurred a few times. The chain links TRBV11-2 to TRBJ2-1; 11 nucleotides agree with TRBD2. Trimming cost V 4 bases and J 7 bases; bases outside gene matches: 3. The germline gives CDR1 SGHAT, CDR2 FQNNGV. The CDR3 spans 14 residues. In DNA form, the CDR3 reads TGTGCCAGCAGCTCCCGGACTAGCGGGAATGAGCAGTTCTTC. It is translated as CASSSRTSGNEQFF.

The V and J genes are TRBV28 and TRBJ2-5; TRBD1 matches 8 bases. The CDR3 loop spans 15 amino acids. CDR1 and CDR2 (germline): MDHEN, SYDVKM. V was pared by 7 bases and J by 2 bases, with 9 bases of the junction left unmatched. The CDR3 protein is CASTTSGQGQETQYF. For the CDR3, the DNA is TGTGCCAGCACCACGAGTGGACAGGGTCAAGAGACCCAGTACTTC.

The V call is TRBV30, the J call TRBJ1-1; D is undetermined. The germline V gene encodes CDR1 GTSNPN and CDR2 SVGIG (reference sequence). The germline V and J ends were trimmed by 0 bases and 1 base, with 6 bases remaining between them. The CDR3 extends over 13 amino acids. Written as DNA, the CDR3 is TGTGCCTGGAGTGTACTCCGGAACACTGAAGCTTTCTTT. Translating it yields CAWSVLRNTEAFF.

The rearrangement uses TRBV5-1 and TRBJ1-2; 7 nucleotides line up with TRBD1. V was clipped by 2 bases and J by 2 bases; unmatched bases: 9. Germline V gene sequence: CDR1 SGHRS, CDR2 YFSETQ. This CDR3 region has 16 residues. The CDR3 region has the DNA TGCGCCAGCAGCTTTGGGGGACAGAGGGTAAACTATGGCTACACCTTC. Amino acids: CASSFGGQRVNYGYTF. Drawing the rest from reference TRBV5-1 and TRBJ1-2, the complete variable domain is KAGVTQTPRYLIKTRGQQVTLSCSPISGHRSVSWYQQTPGQGLQFLFEYFSETQRNKGNFPGRFSGRQFSNSRSEMNVSTLELGDSALYLCASSFGGQRVNYGYTFGSGTRLTVV.

This chain joins TRBV6-1 and TRBJ1-1; D is possibly TRBD1 (6 bases). V dropped 5 bases and J dropped 11 bases, with 24 bases sitting between them. Germline V lookup: CDR1 MNHNS, CDR2 SASEGT. This CDR3 has 15 residues. In nucleotides, the CDR3 is TGTGCCAGCAGTTGGGGAACACAGGGAGTCGGTTCGGCTTTCTTT. Translated, it gives CASSWGTQGVGSAFF.

The genes are TRBV5-1 and TRBJ2-3; TRBD1 aligns across 7 bases. The CDR3 has 14 amino acids. V shed 0 bases and J 6 bases; nucleotides not matched to a gene: 4. The germline V gene encodes CDR1 SGHRS and CDR2 YFSETQ. Here the CDR3 DNA reads TGCGCCAGCAGCTTGGAGGGGGCGCACGATACGCAGTATTTT. Translating gives CASSLEGAHDTQYF.

The rearrangement uses TRBV4-1 and TRBJ2-7; weak D call: TRBD2 (6 bases). This CDR3 spans 15 amino acids. V was cut by 3 bases and J by 2 bases, with 14 bases left in between. Germline lookup yields CDR1 MGHRA and CDR2 YSYEKL. In DNA, the CDR3 is TGCGCCAGCAGCCAGGGTTCTGCGGGGCCCTACGAGCAGTACTTC. The encoded protein is CASSQGSAGPYEQYF.

The chain joins TRBV5-6 to TRBJ1-3, with D possibly TRBD1 on 5 matching bases. Germline V lookup: CDR1 SGHDT, CDR2 YYEEEE. The CDR3 runs 17 residues. Trimming stripped 1 base from V and 3 bases from J, with 17 bases between. CDR3 region: CASSLSNSGSSGNTIYF. CDR3 nucleotide sequence: TGTGCCAGCAGCTTGTCCAACTCAGGGTCTAGTGGAAACACCATATATTTT.

This clone has a handful of counts. This sequence joins TRBV9 and TRBJ2-4, with D maybe TRBD1 (5 bases). Germline values: CDR1 SGDLS, CDR2 YYNGEE. V was pared by 0 bases and J by 4 bases, with 11 bases between. CDR3 length: 15 amino acids. The DNA for the CDR3 is TGTGCCAGCAGCGTAGAAGGGGCAGCTAAAAACATTCAGTACTTC. Amino acid sequence: CASSVEGAAKNIQYF. Complete variable domain (other parts from reference TRBV9 and TRBJ2-4): DSGVTQTPKHLITATGQRVTLRCSPRSGDLSVYWYQQSLDQGLQFLIQYYNGEERAKGNILERFSAQQFPDLHSELNLSSLELGDSALYFCASSVEGAAKNIQYFGAGTRLSVL.